This TCR beta chain is from a study of siplizumab effects on memory and regulatory T cells. The table came from immunoSEQ multiplex PCR; TCRdb's copy has only in-frame clones and leaves some out. The sample records approximately 98,000 clones, roughly 94% being singletons. The CDR3 length is 12 residues. Germline V lookup: CDR1 SGHVS, CDR2 FQNEAQ. Trimming pared 8 bases from V and 7 bases from J, leaving 14 bases between. In the case of this clone: The antigen is not known. The same CDR3 can be traced to other DNA sequences in this sample.

Study results and caveats: Naive T cells apparently outstripped memory cells in diversity and seemed major alloresponse contributors.

This TCR derives from a human donor in good health. The sample consisted of non-Treg CD4+ T cells sorted from blood. The chain combines TRBV7-8 with TRBJ1-2, with TRBD1 as a possible D gene (6 bases). In nucleotides, the CDR3 is TGTGCCAGCGGTTATGGGGGGCGTGGCTACACCTTC. Its translation is CASGYGGRGYTF.